This paragraph covers one TCR beta chain sequence. Source study methods: Reference gene primer amplification gave nucleated cell count estimates. Data came from immunoSEQ multiplex PCR; TCRdb stores just in-frame clones and leaves some out. V, J and clone size are taken as reported in that table, and D and trimming were inferred from the DNA itself. The table has just under 90,000 clones, approximately 90% seen once; the top ten hold 1.5% to 2%. Trimming left V 2 bases short and J 7 bases short, with 10 bases between. Germline V gene sequence: CDR1 KGHDR, CDR2 SFDVKD. The length of the CDR3 is 13 residues. These data belong to a study of blood T cell repertoires in COVID-19. As for the study in general: From T cells, B-cell-depleted T cells, or PBMCs came the material, which was cDNA or gDNA.

The chain links TRBV24-1 to TRBJ1-1; D is ambiguous. The specimen sequenced was peripheral blood. This clonotype was obtained from a man aged 55 to 69 with acute or convalescent COVID-19. The CDR3 DNA sequence: TGTGCCACCAGTGATTCGCAGACTAATGAAGCTTTCTTT. Translating it yields CATSDSQTNEAFF.